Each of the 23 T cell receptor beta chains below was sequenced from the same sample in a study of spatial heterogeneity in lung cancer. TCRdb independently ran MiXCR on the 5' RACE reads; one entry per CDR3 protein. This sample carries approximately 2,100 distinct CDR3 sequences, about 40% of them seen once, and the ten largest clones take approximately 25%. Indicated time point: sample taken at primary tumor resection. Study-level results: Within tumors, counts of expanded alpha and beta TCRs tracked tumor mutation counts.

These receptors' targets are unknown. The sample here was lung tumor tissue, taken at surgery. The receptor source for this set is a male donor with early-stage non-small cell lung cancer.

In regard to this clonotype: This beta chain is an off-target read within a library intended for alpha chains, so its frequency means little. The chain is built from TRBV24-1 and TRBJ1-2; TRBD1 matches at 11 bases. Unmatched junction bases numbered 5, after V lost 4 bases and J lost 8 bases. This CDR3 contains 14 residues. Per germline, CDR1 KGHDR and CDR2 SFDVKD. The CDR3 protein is CATSDVDRGLGYTF. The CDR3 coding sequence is TGTGCCACCAGTGACGTGGACAGGGGGCTCGGCTACACCTTC.

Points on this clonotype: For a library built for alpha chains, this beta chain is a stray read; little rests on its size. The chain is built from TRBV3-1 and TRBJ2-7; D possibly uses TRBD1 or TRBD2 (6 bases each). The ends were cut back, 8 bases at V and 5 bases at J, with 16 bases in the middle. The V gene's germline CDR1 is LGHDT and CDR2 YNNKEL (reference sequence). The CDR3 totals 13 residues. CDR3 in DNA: TGTGCCAGCCGGCCTCCCGGGGGCCACGAGCAGTACTTC. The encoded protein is CASRPPGGHEQYF.

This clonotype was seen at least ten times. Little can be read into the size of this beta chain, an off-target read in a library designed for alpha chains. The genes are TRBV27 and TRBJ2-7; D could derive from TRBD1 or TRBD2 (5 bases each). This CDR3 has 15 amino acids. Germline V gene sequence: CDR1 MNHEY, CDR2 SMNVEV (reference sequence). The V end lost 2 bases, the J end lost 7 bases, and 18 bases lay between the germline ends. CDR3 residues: CASSLLAGSKGEQYF. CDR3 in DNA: TGTGCCAGCAGTTTACTGGCAGGGAGTAAGGGGGAGCAGTACTTC.

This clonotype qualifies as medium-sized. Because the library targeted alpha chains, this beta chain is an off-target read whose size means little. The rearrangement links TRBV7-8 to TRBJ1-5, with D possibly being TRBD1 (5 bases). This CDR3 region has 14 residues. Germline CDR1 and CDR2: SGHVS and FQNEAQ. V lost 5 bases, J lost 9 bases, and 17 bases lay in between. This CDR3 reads CASSALSGTMPQHF. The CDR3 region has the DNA TGTGCCAGCAGCGCATTGTCCGGGACGATGCCCCAGCATTTT.

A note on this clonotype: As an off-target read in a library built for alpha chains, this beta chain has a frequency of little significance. The CDR3 DNA is TGTGCCAGCAGCACCATATTGGCTAGCGGGAGTGGAGGTGAGCAGTTCTTC. The encoded protein is CASSTILASGSGGEQFF. The chain joins TRBV12-3 or TRBV12-4 to TRBJ2-1, with TRBD2 matching over 10 bases. Germline trimming cut 6 bases from V and 9 bases from J; bases unmatched to any gene: 17. This CDR3 is built from 17 residues.

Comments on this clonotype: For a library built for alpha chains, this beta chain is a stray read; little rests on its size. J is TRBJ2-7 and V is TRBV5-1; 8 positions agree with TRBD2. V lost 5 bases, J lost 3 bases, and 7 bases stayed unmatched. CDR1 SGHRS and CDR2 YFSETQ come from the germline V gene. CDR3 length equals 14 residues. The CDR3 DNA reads TGCGCCAGCAGAGTGACTAGCGCCTACTACGAGCAGTACTTC. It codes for CASRVTSAYYEQYF.

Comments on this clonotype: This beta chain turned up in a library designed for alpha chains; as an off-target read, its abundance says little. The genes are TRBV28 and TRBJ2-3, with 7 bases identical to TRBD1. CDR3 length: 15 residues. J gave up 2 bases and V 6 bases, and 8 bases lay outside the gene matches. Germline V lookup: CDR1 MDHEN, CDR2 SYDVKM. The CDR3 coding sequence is TGTGCCAGCAGCTTGAGACAGGGTAACACAGATACGCAGTATTTT. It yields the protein CASSLRQGNTDTQYF.

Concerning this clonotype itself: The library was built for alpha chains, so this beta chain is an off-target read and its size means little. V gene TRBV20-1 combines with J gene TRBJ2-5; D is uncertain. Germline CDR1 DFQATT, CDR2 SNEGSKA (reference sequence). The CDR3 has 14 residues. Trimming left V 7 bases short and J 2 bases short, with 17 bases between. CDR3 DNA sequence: TGCAGTGGGCGACCCGTAACAGTTCAAGAGACCCAGTACTTC. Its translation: CSGRPVTVQETQYF.

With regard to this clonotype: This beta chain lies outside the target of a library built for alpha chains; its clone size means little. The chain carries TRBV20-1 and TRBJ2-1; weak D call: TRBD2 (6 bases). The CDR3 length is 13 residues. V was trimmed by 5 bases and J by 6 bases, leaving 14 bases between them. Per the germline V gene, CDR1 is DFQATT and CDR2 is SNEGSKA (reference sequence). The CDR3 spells CSAHRGRSNEQFF. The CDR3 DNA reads TGCAGTGCTCACCGGGGGAGGAGCAATGAGCAGTTCTTC.

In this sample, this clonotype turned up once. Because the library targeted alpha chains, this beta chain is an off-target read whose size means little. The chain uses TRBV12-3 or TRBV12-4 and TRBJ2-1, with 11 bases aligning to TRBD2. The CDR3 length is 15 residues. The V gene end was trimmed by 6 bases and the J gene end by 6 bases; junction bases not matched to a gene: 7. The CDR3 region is CASSPSGGRSNEQFF. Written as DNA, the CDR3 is TGTGCCAGCAGCCCTAGCGGGGGGAGGTCCAATGAGCAGTTCTTC.

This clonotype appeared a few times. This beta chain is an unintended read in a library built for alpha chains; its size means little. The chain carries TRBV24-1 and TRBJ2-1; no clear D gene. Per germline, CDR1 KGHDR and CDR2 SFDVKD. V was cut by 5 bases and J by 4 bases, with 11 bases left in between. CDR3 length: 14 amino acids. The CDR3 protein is CATSVGGGYNEQFF. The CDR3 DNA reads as TGTGCCACCAGTGTGGGTGGTGGGTACAATGAGCAGTTCTTC.

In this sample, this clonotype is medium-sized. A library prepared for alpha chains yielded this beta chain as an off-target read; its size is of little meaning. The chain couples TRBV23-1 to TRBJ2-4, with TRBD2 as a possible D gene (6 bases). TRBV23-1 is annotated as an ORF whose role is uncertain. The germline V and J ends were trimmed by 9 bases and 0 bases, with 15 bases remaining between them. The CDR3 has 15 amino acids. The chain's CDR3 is CARRERALAKNIQYF. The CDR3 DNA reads TGCGCCAGAAGAGAGCGGGCACTAGCCAAAAACATTCAGTACTTC.

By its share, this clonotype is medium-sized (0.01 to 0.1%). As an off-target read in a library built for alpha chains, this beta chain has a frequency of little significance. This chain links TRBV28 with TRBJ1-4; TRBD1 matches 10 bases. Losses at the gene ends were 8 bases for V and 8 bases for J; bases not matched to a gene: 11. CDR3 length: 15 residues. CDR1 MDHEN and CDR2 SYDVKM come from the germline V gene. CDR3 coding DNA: TGTGCCAGCCGAAGCGACAGGGGGCCAGGGGAAAAACTGTTTTTT. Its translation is CASRSDRGPGEKLFF.

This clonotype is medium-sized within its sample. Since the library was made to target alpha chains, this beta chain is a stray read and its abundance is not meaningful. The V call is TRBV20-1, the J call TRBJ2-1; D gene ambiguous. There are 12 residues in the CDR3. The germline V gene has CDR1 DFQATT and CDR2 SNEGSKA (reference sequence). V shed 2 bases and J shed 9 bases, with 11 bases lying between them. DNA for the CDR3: TGCAGTGCTAGACCCGCCCATGGTGAGCAGTTCTTC. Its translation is CSARPAHGEQFF.

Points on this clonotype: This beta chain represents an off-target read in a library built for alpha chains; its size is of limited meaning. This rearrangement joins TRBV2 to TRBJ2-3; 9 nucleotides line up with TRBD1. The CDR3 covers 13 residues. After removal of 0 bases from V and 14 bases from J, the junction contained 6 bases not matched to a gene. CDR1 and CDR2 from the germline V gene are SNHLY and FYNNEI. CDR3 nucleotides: TGTGCCAGCAGTGAAGCTCCGGACAGGGGCTTGTATTTT. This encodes CASSEAPDRGLYF.

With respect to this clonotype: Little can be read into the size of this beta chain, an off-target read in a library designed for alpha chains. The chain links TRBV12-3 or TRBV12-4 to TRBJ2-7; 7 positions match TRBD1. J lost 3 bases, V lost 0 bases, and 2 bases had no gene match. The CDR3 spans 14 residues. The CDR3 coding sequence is TGTGCCAGCAGTTTAGCACAGGGGAGCTACGAGCAGTACTTC. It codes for CASSLAQGSYEQYF.

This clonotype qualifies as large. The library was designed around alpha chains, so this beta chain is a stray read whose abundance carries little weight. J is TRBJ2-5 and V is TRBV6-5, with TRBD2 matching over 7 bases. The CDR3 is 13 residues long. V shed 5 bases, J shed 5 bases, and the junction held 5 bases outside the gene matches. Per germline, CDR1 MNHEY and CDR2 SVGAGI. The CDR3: CASSRLASETQYF. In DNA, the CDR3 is TGTGCCAGCAGTAGACTAGCTTCGGAGACCCAGTACTTC.

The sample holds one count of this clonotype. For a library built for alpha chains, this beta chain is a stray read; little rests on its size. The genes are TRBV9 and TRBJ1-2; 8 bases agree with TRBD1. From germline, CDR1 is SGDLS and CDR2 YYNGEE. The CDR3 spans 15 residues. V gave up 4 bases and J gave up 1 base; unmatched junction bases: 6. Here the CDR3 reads CASSLGTGVNYGYTF. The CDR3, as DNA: TGTGCCAGCAGCCTTGGGACAGGCGTTAACTATGGCTACACCTTC.

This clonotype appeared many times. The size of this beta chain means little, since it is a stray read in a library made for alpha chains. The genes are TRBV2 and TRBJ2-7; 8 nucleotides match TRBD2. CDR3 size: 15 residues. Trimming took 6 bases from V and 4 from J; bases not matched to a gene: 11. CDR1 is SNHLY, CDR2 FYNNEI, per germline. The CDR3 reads CASSSSGTQNYEQYF. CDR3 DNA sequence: TGTGCCAGCAGCAGTAGCGGGACTCAGAATTACGAGCAGTACTTC.

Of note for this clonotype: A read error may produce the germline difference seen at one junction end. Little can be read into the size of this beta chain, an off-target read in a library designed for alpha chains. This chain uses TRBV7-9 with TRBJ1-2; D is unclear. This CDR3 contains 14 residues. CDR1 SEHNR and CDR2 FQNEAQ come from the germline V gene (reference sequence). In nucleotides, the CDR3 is TGTGTCAGCAGCTTAGGACCAGCTAACTATGGCTACACCTTC. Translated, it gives CVSSLGPANYGYTF.

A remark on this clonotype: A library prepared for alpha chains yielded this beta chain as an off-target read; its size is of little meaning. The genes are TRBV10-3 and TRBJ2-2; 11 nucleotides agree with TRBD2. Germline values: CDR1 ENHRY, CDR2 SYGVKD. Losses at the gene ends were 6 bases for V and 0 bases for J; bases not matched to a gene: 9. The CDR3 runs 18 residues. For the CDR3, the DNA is TGTGCCATCAGAGGAAGAGGGACTAGCGGATCGAACACCGGGGAGCTGTTTTTT. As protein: CAIRGRGTSGSNTGELFF.

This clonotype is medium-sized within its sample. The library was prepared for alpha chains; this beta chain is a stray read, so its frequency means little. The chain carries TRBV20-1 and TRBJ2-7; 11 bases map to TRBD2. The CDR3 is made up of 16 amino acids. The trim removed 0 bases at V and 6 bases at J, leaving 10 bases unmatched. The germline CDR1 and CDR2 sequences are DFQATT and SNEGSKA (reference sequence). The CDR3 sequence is CSARDLASGRKGEQYF. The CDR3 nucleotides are TGCAGTGCTAGAGATCTTGCTAGCGGGAGGAAGGGCGAGCAGTACTTC.

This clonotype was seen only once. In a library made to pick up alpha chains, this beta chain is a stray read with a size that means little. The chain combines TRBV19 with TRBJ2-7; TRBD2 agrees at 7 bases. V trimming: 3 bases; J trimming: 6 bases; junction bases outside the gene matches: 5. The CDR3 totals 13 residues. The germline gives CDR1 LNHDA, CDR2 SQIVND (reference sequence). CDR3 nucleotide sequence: TGTGCCAGTAGTATCTCTCTAGCGGCCGAGCAGTACTTC. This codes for CASSISLAAEQYF.